Presented here are 27 T cell receptor beta chains from one specimen sequenced in a study of beta chain features in type 1 diabetes. Expressed TCRB transcripts were sequenced because the entire RNA isolate underwent reverse transcription. The method was immunoSEQ multiplex PCR; TCRdb's version includes in-frame clones alone and lacks a portion of them. Here the sample spans 600,000 to 650,000 clones, around 15% being singletons. Input material: naive CD4+ T cells from blood. The receptors derive from a man in his late teens or twenties in good health.

The chain recombines TRBV29-1 with TRBJ1-4; D is possibly TRBD1 (5 bases). The CDR3 runs 12 residues. The V gene's germline CDR1 is SQVTM and CDR2 ANQGSEA. Trimming removed 6 bases from V and 8 bases from J, with 13 bases in between. For the CDR3, the DNA is TGCAGCGTAATAGGCAGGGACGAAAAACTGTTTTTT. It translates to CSVIGRDEKLFF.

This clone has a handful of counts. V gene TRBV9 combines with J gene TRBJ2-1; 10 bases map to TRBD1. Germline V gene lookup returns CDR1 SGDLS and CDR2 YYNGEE. V dropped 3 bases and J dropped 4; count of bases not matched to a gene: 4. This CDR3 contains 15 residues. CDR3 sequence (DNA): TGTGCCAGCAGCGCAAGACAGGGGGCTTACAATGAGCAGTTCTTC. This codes for CASSARQGAYNEQFF.

V usage is TRBV6-1 and J usage is TRBJ1-1; TRBD1 is a possible D gene (5 bases). This CDR3 contains 19 residues. V was clipped by 0 bases and J by 7 bases, with 27 bases between them. The V gene's germline CDR1 is MNHNS and CDR2 SASEGT. The chain's CDR3 is CASSEAPGGDAPRRVEAFF. CDR3 in DNA: TGTGCCAGCAGTGAAGCGCCCGGAGGGGACGCGCCCCGTCGGGTTGAAGCTTTCTTT.

There are a few counts of this clone. This rearrangement joins TRBV7-3 to TRBJ2-1, with 10 bases identical to TRBD2. V was clipped by 4 bases and J by 9 bases; unmatched bases: 3. This CDR3 is 13 amino acids long. The germline V gene encodes CDR1 SGHTA and CDR2 FQGTGA. For the CDR3, the DNA is TGTGCCAGCAGCTCTCAGCGGGAGGGTGAGCAGTTCTTC. It encodes CASSSQREGEQFF.

V and J are TRBV18 and TRBJ2-4; 7 positions agree with TRBD1. V was pared by 0 bases and J by 2 bases, with 7 bases of the junction left unmatched. Germline CDR1 and CDR2: KGHSH and LQKENI. The CDR3 runs to 17 residues. The CDR3 DNA reads TGTGCCAGCTCACCACCACAGGGGATTTCGTCCAAAAACATTCAGTACTTC. This gives the protein CASSPPQGISSKNIQYF.

The chain links TRBV9 to TRBJ1-4; 8 bases are a match to TRBD1. The trim removed 4 bases at V and 8 bases at J, leaving 19 bases unmatched. This CDR3 spans 18 amino acids. Germline-derived CDR1 and CDR2 are SGDLS and YYNGEE. This CDR3 reads CASSPRPGTGLKGEKLFF. The DNA of the CDR3 is TGTGCCAGCAGCCCGCGTCCCGGGACAGGACTCAAGGGCGAAAAACTGTTTTTT.

V is TRBV6-1 and J is TRBJ1-5; D not resolved. V gave up 7 bases and J gave up 2 bases, with 6 bases separating them. Per the germline V gene, CDR1 is MNHNS and CDR2 is SASEGT. There are 12 residues in the CDR3. The CDR3 reads CASTRGNQPQHF. CDR3 in DNA: TGTGCCAGCACCCGGGGCAATCAGCCCCAGCATTTT.

In this sample, this clone turned up a few times. The chain recombines TRBV28 with TRBJ2-7; D gene uncertain. Germline CDR1 is MDHEN and CDR2 is SYDVKM. V was clipped by 3 bases and J by 5 bases, with 11 bases between them. The CDR3 is 13 residues long. The CDR3 nucleotides read TGTGCCAGCAGTTTCCCCCCCCGGGACGAGCAGTACTTC. This sequence encodes CASSFPPRDEQYF.

Only a few counts were recorded for this clone. This sequence joins TRBV6-5 and TRBJ2-7; TRBD1 matches at 9 bases. V shed 6 bases, J shed 2 bases, and the junction held 8 bases outside the gene matches. This CDR3 contains 15 residues. Germline V gene lookup returns CDR1 MNHEY and CDR2 SVGAGI. The CDR3 region is CASSYGTGSTYEQYF. For the CDR3, the DNA is TGTGCCAGCAGCTACGGGACAGGGTCGACCTACGAGCAGTACTTC.

The chain has TRBV6-6 and TRBJ1-5; D is unresolved. The V gene's germline CDR1 is MNHNY and CDR2 SVGAGI (reference sequence). The V end was cut by 4 bases, the J end by 0 bases, with 13 bases between. This CDR3 has 16 amino acids. The CDR3 coding sequence is TGTGCCAGCAGTTCCGGACGGTCGAATAGCAATCAGCCCCAGCATTTT. It encodes CASSSGRSNSNQPQHF.

This clone was seen a few times. The chain joins TRBV28 to TRBJ1-1; D unclear. The length of the CDR3 is 14 residues. V was trimmed by 8 bases and J by 4 bases, leaving 17 bases between them. Germline V gene lookup returns CDR1 MDHEN and CDR2 SYDVKM. CDR3: CASWKGMEGTEAFF. For the CDR3, the DNA is TGTGCCAGCTGGAAGGGTATGGAAGGCACTGAAGCTTTCTTT.

This chain joins TRBV5-1 and TRBJ2-7; D perhaps matches TRBD1 (5 bases). Germline loops: CDR1 SGHRS, CDR2 YFSETQ. This CDR3 spans 13 amino acids. The V end lost 3 bases, the J end lost 4 bases, and 11 bases lay between the germline ends. The CDR3 nucleotides read TGCGCCAGCAGCTCTGGGGCAGTTTACGAGCAGTACTTC. This gives the protein CASSSGAVYEQYF.

This clone showed up just a few times. The J gene is TRBJ1-5, the V gene TRBV7-9; 8 bases agree with TRBD1. Germline V CDR1 and CDR2: SEHNR, FQNEAQ (reference sequence). This CDR3 contains 15 residues. Germline trimming cut 5 bases from V and 2 bases from J; bases unmatched to any gene: 5. The CDR3 DNA reads as TGTGCCAGCAGCGCCCAGGGGGCCGGCAATCAGCCCCAGCATTTT. It translates to CASSAQGAGNQPQHF.

The V and J genes are TRBV19 and TRBJ2-1; possible D gene TRBD1, 5 bases. Germline V gene sequence: CDR1 LNHDA, CDR2 SQIVND (reference sequence). The CDR3 covers 14 residues. Deletions cut 3 bases from V and 5 bases from J, with 11 bases between. Here the CDR3 DNA reads TGTGCCAGTAGTATGACAGCCTCACACAATGAGCAGTTCTTC. It translates to CASSMTASHNEQFF.

This clone was observed a few times. The chain employs TRBV7-2 and TRBJ2-7, with D perhaps TRBD2 (6 bases). In germline, CDR1 is SGHTA, CDR2 FQGNSA. With 1 base removed from V and 2 bases from J, the gap between germline ends came to 9 bases. This CDR3 contains 14 residues. The CDR3 here is CASSLGWGAYEQYF. In DNA form, the CDR3 reads TGTGCCAGCAGCTTAGGCTGGGGGGCCTACGAGCAGTACTTC.

This chain links TRBV7-2 with TRBJ1-1; D ambiguous. Trimming left V 5 bases short and J 7 bases short, with 11 bases between. CDR1 is SGHTA, CDR2 FQGNSA, per germline. CDR3 size: 12 residues. CDR3 DNA sequence: TGTGCCAGCAGCCCAAGGGCCTTTGAAGCTTTCTTT. It encodes CASSPRAFEAFF.

This clone was observed a few times. Relative to the germline gene, one junction end is altered; a read error may explain this. The chain carries TRBV15 and TRBJ2-7; D possibly corresponds to TRBD1 (7 bases). Germline assignment: CDR1 LNHNV and CDR2 YYDKDF (reference sequence). CDR3 size: 16 residues. CDR3 amino acids: CATSRRGTARTYEQYF. CDR3 DNA sequence: TGTGCCACAAGCAGACGGGGGACAGCACGCACCTACGAGCAGTACTTC.

This clone was seen more than once but under ten times. This sequence joins TRBV7-2 and TRBJ2-3; D possibly matches TRBD1 or TRBD2 (7 bases each). This CDR3 comprises 17 residues. Between the trimmed V and J ends, which lost 3 bases and 4 bases, there was a span of 20 bases. CDR1 and CDR2 (germline): SGHTA, FQGNSA. The CDR3 loop is CASSFQTGRGRSDTQYF. The DNA for the CDR3 is TGTGCCAGCAGCTTTCAGACAGGGAGGGGACGATCAGATACGCAGTATTTT.

This clone has just a few counts. The chain couples TRBV5-1 to TRBJ2-1; the D call may be TRBD1 or TRBD2 (6 bases each). Between the trimmed V and J ends, which lost 3 bases and 7 bases, there was a span of 23 bases. This CDR3 is 17 amino acids long. Germline CDR1 is SGHRS and CDR2 is YFSETQ. CDR3 bases: TGCGCCAGCAGCTCCAGGCCCGGTGGCGGAGGGGGGAATGAGCAGTTCTTC. It yields the protein CASSSRPGGGGGNEQFF.

This clone was observed a few times. V usage is TRBV28 and J usage is TRBJ1-1; perhaps TRBD1 as D (5 bases). There are 14 residues in the CDR3. Trimming took 3 bases from V and 1 from J, leaving 9 bases between them. CDR1 and CDR2 (germline): MDHEN, SYDVKM. Here the CDR3 reads CASSLLTGNTEAFF. The CDR3 DNA follows: TGTGCCAGCAGTTTGCTCACAGGGAACACTGAAGCTTTCTTT.

The table lists this clone with a few counts. The chain combines TRBV5-4 with TRBJ2-3, with 8 bases aligning to TRBD1. The CDR3 runs 15 residues. Germline assignment: CDR1 SGHNT and CDR2 YYREEE (reference sequence). The J segment lost 2 bases and the V segment lost 4 bases, leaving 6 bases of the junction unmatched. The CDR3 DNA follows: TGTGCCAGCAGCCACGGACAGGGTCTCACAGATACGCAGTATTTT. Protein sequence: CASSHGQGLTDTQYF.

The rearrangement links TRBV2 to TRBJ1-1; a possible D gene is TRBD1 (6 bases). This CDR3 is built from 15 residues. V was shortened by 7 bases and J by 1 base, with 16 bases between the two germline ends. Germline V gives CDR1 SNHLY, CDR2 FYNNEI. The CDR3 protein is CASTGESGANTEAFF. The DNA of the CDR3 is TGTGCCAGCACCGGGGAGTCAGGGGCGAACACTGAAGCTTTCTTT.

The V call is TRBV28, the J call TRBJ2-5, with a weak D call TRBD2 (5 bases). The end of the DNA fits TRBJ2-7 better, so the J call may be wrong. The germline gives CDR1 MDHEN, CDR2 SYDVKM. The CDR3 loop spans 14 amino acids. CDR3 loop: CASSATGIYYEQYF. The CDR3 nucleotides read TGTGCCAGCAGTGCCACGGGAATTTACTACGAGCAGTACTTC.

The table lists this clone with a few counts. The rearrangement links TRBV29-1 to TRBJ2-1; the match to TRBD2 covers 12 bases. The CDR3 is 14 amino acids. The junction had 7 bases not matched to a gene; V was cut back by 5 bases and J by 8 bases. Germline V lookup: CDR1 SQVTM, CDR2 ANQGSEA. CDR3 in amino acids: CSVSLAGGPDEQFF. DNA of the CDR3: TGCAGCGTTTCGCTAGCGGGAGGGCCCGATGAGCAGTTCTTC.

This clone was seen only a few times. This sequence joins TRBV7-9 and TRBJ2-2, with 7 bases fitting TRBD2. The ends lost 7 bases at V and 1 base at J; junction bases unmatched: 9. The CDR3 loop spans 16 amino acids. Per the germline V gene, CDR1 is SEHNR and CDR2 is FQNEAQ (reference sequence). CDR3 in DNA: TGTGCCAGCATCCACGGGGGGACGGAGAACACCGGGGAGCTGTTTTTT. Residues: CASIHGGTENTGELFF.

This chain connects TRBV7-3 to TRBJ1-4; D ambiguous. CDR3 length: 14 amino acids. The V gene lost 6 bases and the J gene lost 5 bases, with 13 bases spanning the gap. Germline V CDR1 and CDR2: SGHTA, FQGTGA. This chain's CDR3 is CASRGLAANEKLFF. The CDR3 DNA follows: TGTGCCAGCAGAGGTCTGGCGGCCAATGAAAAACTGTTTTTT.

The chain carries TRBV25-1 and TRBJ1-1, with 7 bases aligning to TRBD1. The CDR3 runs 15 residues. V lost 2 bases, J lost 0 bases, and 3 bases stayed unmatched. Germline-derived CDR1 and CDR2 are MGHDK and SYGVNS. The CDR3 sequence: CASSENRGLNTEAFF. The CDR3 bases are TGTGCCAGCAGTGAAAACAGGGGATTGAACACTGAAGCTTTCTTT.